The clone carrying this T cell receptor (beta chain) was counted between two and nine times. Its antigen is currently unknown. TCR cDNA was made by 5'RACE template switching, adding a universal primer site and UMIs. TCRdb analysed the 5' RACE reads with MiXCR anew, one entry per CDR3 protein. The sample comprises some 250,000 distinct CDR3 sequences, about 7.1% of which are singletons, and about 0.85% rests with the top ten. The data are from a study of T cells after yellow fever vaccination. Across the whole study: SMART-Seq v4 Ultra Low Input prepared the low-cell-number fractions.

The V end was cut by 3 bases, the J end by 4 bases, with 12 bases between. Germline V lookup: CDR1 SGHTA, CDR2 FQGNSA. CDR3 length: 14 amino acids. Study-wide points: Post-booster samples contained most primary-vaccination clones (approximately 97% CD4, about 90% CD8).

This TCR came from a man younger than 40 who received the YFV17D yellow fever vaccine. The chain is built from TRBV7-2 and TRBJ1-1; D may be TRBD1 (5 bases). The material was CD4+ T cells sorted from PBMCs, obtained 15 days after the yellow fever booster vaccination. This chain's CDR3 is CASSLLAGSTEAFF. The CDR3 DNA reads TGTGCCAGCAGCTTGTTAGCAGGGTCCACTGAAGCTTTCTTT.